The rows below give T cell receptor beta chains drawn from one sample of a study of T cell responses to AZD1222 COVID-19 vaccine. The protocol was immunoSEQ multiplex PCR, while the TCRdb copy is restricted to in-frame clones and leaves out a portion. The repertoire has roughly 100,000 clones, roughly nine tenths of them found once; the top ten carry approximately 40%. Source: peripheral blood, taken 28 days after the second AZD1222 dose. All receptors come from an adult who received the AZD1222 COVID-19 vaccine. CDR3s include the opening cysteine and the closing phenylalanine or tryptophan. D genes are given only for firm matches. Not all rows give a size; the values are once, few, many and, for expanded clones, a class.

>TRBV7-8|TRBD1|TRBJ1-5|-
CASSSQTGRVNQPQHF
>TRBV27|TRBD1|TRBJ2-4|-
CASSDTGVLAKNIQYF
>TRBV28|TRBD1|TRBJ1-2|-
CASSRGQEIYGYTF
>TRBV28|-|TRBJ2-1|-
CASSFISEQFF
>TRBV28|-|TRBJ1-5|-
CASSLRGRGSNQPQHF
>TRBV11-2|TRBD2|TRBJ2-3|-
CASRRLAGSDTQYF
>TRBV19|-|TRBJ2-7|-
CASSIGSSAYEQYF
>TRBV4-1|-|TRBJ1-1|-
CASSQEERSTEAFF
>TRBV7-9|TRBD1|TRBJ1-3|once
CASSDPGQLLSSGNTIYF
>TRBV18|TRBD1|TRBJ1-5|-
CASSPGTGTNQPQHF
>TRBV2|-|TRBJ1-6|once
CASSEALRVTGSPLHF
>TRBV5-1|TRBD2|TRBJ2-7|-
CASSLADGAGVYEQYF
>TRBV5-1|TRBD2|TRBJ2-1|-
CASRPLSGTPHNEQFF
>TRBV3-1/TRBV3-2|TRBD1|TRBJ1-1|-
CASSLILGTGMNTEAFF
>TRBV7-8|-|TRBJ2-7|few
CASSPPLGEQYF
>TRBV9|TRBD2|TRBJ2-2|-
CASSVGLAGEAGELFF
>TRBV12-5|-|TRBJ2-1|-
CASAPSLGAGSANEQFF
>TRBV5-5|-|TRBJ1-3|once
CASDPGGSGNTIYF
>TRBV6-5|TRBD1|TRBJ1-6|once
CASSYGQGHNSPLHF
>TRBV30|TRBD2|TRBJ2-7|-
CASGLAGGKQYF
>TRBV28|-|TRBJ2-7|-
CASTSTTDAYEQYF
>TRBV28|TRBD1|TRBJ1-2|once
CASNSRATGNYGYTF
>TRBV7-8|TRBD1|TRBJ1-2|-
CASSLAVWDRGSGYTF
>TRBV2|TRBD1|TRBJ1-2|-
CASSDEGGRVRGYTF